This T cell receptor (beta chain) was recovered during a study of Ad26.COV2.S vaccination and SARS-CoV-2 variants. Notes on the study in general: Vaccinees reportedly had broad spike-specific CD8+ and CD4+ T cell responses. Vaccine recipients and placebo recipients showed similar non-spike TCR breadth. Breadth and depth estimates from TCRs may understate total T cell responses.

As to treatment: around 19 received Ad26.COV2.S at low or high dose, single or two shots; roughly five received placebo; per-sample allocation not given. Day 63 after the first injection of vaccine or placebo was the sampling time. Boston supplied an adult donor aged 18-55 years. Sequencing used immunoSEQ multiplex PCR; TCRdb keeps in-frame clones, though not all of them. The table has hundreds of thousands of clones, around 92% seen once. V was pared by 4 bases and J by 4 bases, with 15 bases between. The CDR3 runs to 15 residues. The V gene's germline CDR1 is MGHRA and CDR2 YSYEKL. Of note for this clone: No antigen is known for it.

The receptor was isolated from a person between 18 and 65 years old who received the Ad26.COV2.S COVID-19 vaccine or a placebo. The rearrangement uses TRBV4-1 and TRBJ2-3; D is perhaps TRBD2 (5 bases). The specimen comprised peripheral blood, sampled in a trial of Ad26.COV2.S vaccine versus placebo. Written as DNA, the CDR3 is TGCGCCAGCAGCCCTGAACGGGGTTACGCAGATACGCAGTATTTT. This encodes CASSPERGYADTQYF.